Each of the 14 T cell receptor beta chains below was sequenced from the same sample in a study of OX40 agonist ivuxolimab in advanced cancers. Using immunoSEQ multiplex PCR, the repertoire was profiled, and TCRdb retains in-frame clones only, with some absent. The repertoire has approximately 49,000 clones, around 85% of them found once; the top ten carry roughly 22%. Sample: CD4+ or CD8+ T cells sorted from blood, taken in a trial of the OX40 agonist ivuxolimab. The receptors originated from an adult with an advanced solid tumor such as melanoma, head and neck, liver or kidney cancer.

V is TRBV29-1 and J is TRBJ2-2; D perhaps matches TRBD1 (6 bases). Looked up from germline, CDR1 is SQVTM and CDR2 is ANQGSEA. There are 15 residues in the CDR3. V was trimmed by 0 bases and J by 1 base, leaving 9 bases between them. CDR3 DNA sequence: TGCAGCGTTGAAGAGTCAGGGGAGAACACCGGGGAGCTGTTTTTT. Amino acid sequence: CSVEESGENTGELFF.

This clone was counted a few times. This sequence joins TRBV7-2 and TRBJ2-2; TRBD1 matches 7 bases. V dropped 3 bases and J dropped 2; count of bases not matched to a gene: 3. The CDR3 extends over 15 amino acids. Germline V gene lookup returns CDR1 SGHTA and CDR2 FQGNSA. The CDR3 DNA follows: TGTGCCAGCAGCTTCGGGACAGCTAACACCGGGGAGCTGTTTTTT. As protein: CASSFGTANTGELFF.

The J gene is TRBJ1-3, the V gene TRBV13, with 7 nucleotides matching TRBD1. Trimming at V came to 5 bases and at J to 2 bases, leaving 6 bases not matched to a gene. Germline-derived CDR1 and CDR2 are PRHDT and FYEKMQ (reference sequence). This CDR3 region has 15 residues. The CDR3 protein is CASSGGTATGNTIYF. The CDR3 nucleotides read TGTGCCAGCAGCGGGGGGACAGCGACTGGAAACACCATATATTTT.

The genes are TRBV7-6 and TRBJ2-1; TRBD2 agrees at 11 bases. The germline CDR1 and CDR2 sequences are SGHVS and FNYEAQ. CDR3 length: 17 amino acids. Trimming cost V 1 base and J 3 bases; bases outside gene matches: 5. CDR3 nucleotides: TGTGCCAGCAGCTTAGAGACTAGCGGGGACCTCTACAATGAGCAGTTCTTC. It yields the protein CASSLETSGDLYNEQFF.

CDR3 residues: CASSQGWGNTEAFF. The CDR3 bases are TGCGCCAGCAGCCAAGGGTGGGGGAACACTGAAGCTTTCTTT. J is TRBJ1-1 and V is TRBV4-1; no clear D. The germline V gene has CDR1 MGHRA and CDR2 YSYEKL. The CDR3 spans 14 residues. The V end was cut by 1 base, the J end by 1 base, with 7 bases between.

CDR3 DNA sequence: TGTGCCAGCAGCGCCGGAGAAGGATCTGGGGCCAACGTCCTGACTTTC. Translated, it gives CASSAGEGSGANVLTF. The rearrangement joins TRBV9 to TRBJ2-6; D gene ambiguous. V was pared by 3 bases and J by 1 base, with 11 bases between. This CDR3 has 16 residues. Germline V lookup: CDR1 SGDLS, CDR2 YYNGEE.

This clone was picked up a small number of times. In the same sample, other DNA sequences code for this CDR3. The rearrangement uses TRBV28 and TRBJ1-1; D uncertain. This CDR3 is 13 amino acids long. Trimming removed 2 bases from V and 0 bases from J, with 4 bases in between. CDR1 and CDR2 (germline): MDHEN, SYDVKM. CDR3: CASSLSLNTEAFF. In DNA form, the CDR3 reads TGTGCCAGCAGTTTAAGCTTGAACACTGAAGCTTTCTTT.

The rearrangement uses TRBV19 and TRBJ2-5; D remains unclear. V shed 0 bases and J shed 2 bases, with 16 bases lying between them. CDR1 LNHDA and CDR2 SQIVND come from the germline V gene (reference sequence). This CDR3 comprises 17 residues. As DNA, the CDR3 is TGTGCCAGTAGTATAGATCGGTACCCATCCCCACAAGAGACCCAGTACTTC. The encoded protein is CASSIDRYPSPQETQYF.

This chain connects TRBV28 to TRBJ2-5; 11 bases match TRBD2. From germline, CDR1 is MDHEN and CDR2 SYDVKM. The V segment lost 7 bases and the J segment 4 bases; nucleotides outside the gene matches: 17. The CDR3 has 18 amino acids. The DNA for the CDR3 is TGTGCCAGCATACCCCGTAGCGGGGGGGGAGCCCCGGGAGAGACCCAGTACTTC. Amino acids: CASIPRSGGGAPGETQYF.

The chain joins TRBV6-5 to TRBJ2-1, with TRBD2 matching 7 bases. This CDR3 contains 15 residues. Germline V lookup: CDR1 MNHEY, CDR2 SVGAGI. Trimming removed 0 bases from V and 7 bases from J; junction bases left unmatched: 6. The CDR3 reads CASSYSRWGGNEQFF. CDR3 DNA: TGTGCCAGCAGTTACTCGAGGTGGGGAGGGAATGAGCAGTTCTTC.

V is TRBV11-2 and J is TRBJ2-7; maybe TRBD2 (5 bases). Germline assignment: CDR1 SGHAT and CDR2 FQNNGV. The CDR3 is 14 residues long. Trimming shortened V by 1 base and J by 2 bases, and 9 bases separated the two germline ends. The CDR3 DNA reads TGTGCCAGCAGCTTAGGAGGGCAGGCCTACGAGCAGTACTTC. Translating it yields CASSLGGQAYEQYF.

V is TRBV10-2 and J is TRBJ2-6, with 7 bases that match TRBD1. Germline loops: CDR1 WSHSY, CDR2 SAAADI. J gave up 0 bases and V 8 bases, and 4 bases lay outside the gene matches. The CDR3 sequence is 15 residues long. CDR3 loop: CASATGSSGANVLTF. DNA of the CDR3: TGCGCCAGCGCGACAGGGTCCTCTGGGGCCAACGTCCTGACTTTC.

This clone was seen once. The chain links TRBV11-2 to TRBJ2-1; TRBD2 aligns across 7 bases. V trimming: 5 bases; J trimming: 6 bases; junction bases outside the gene matches: 7. The CDR3 has 14 residues. The germline CDR1 and CDR2 sequences are SGHAT and FQNNGV. The CDR3, as DNA: TGTGCCAGCAGCCCGGGGGGAACAATCAATGAGCAGTTCTTC. Its protein product is CASSPGGTINEQFF.

The chain links TRBV9 to TRBJ2-1; D might be TRBD1 (5 bases). CDR1 SGDLS and CDR2 YYNGEE come from the germline V gene. The germline V and J ends were trimmed by 4 bases and 2 bases, with 13 bases remaining between them. CDR3 length: 15 residues. This CDR3 is CASSPGRAAYNEQFF. In nucleotides, the CDR3 is TGTGCCAGCAGCCCCGGCAGGGCCGCCTACAATGAGCAGTTCTTC.